The 4 T cell receptor beta chains listed next were all sequenced from one sample in a study of cytomegalovirus exposure and HLA in healthy donors. Amplification used 60 Vbeta primers and 13 Jbeta primers. Generated by immunoSEQ multiplex PCR, the TCRdb table keeps only in-frame clones and is missing some. In the table there are 150,000 to 200,000 clones, about 82% of which are singletons. The source material was PBMCs. These receptors originate from a woman aged 45-59 years in good health and CMV-seronegative.

This chain uses TRBV19 with TRBJ2-1; the D gene is possibly TRBD2 (6 bases). The germline V gene encodes CDR1 LNHDA and CDR2 SQIVND (reference sequence). V was pared by 5 bases and J by 4 bases, with 12 bases between. The length of the CDR3 is 14 residues. DNA of the CDR3: TGTGCCAGTAGTGGAGGGTCAGCGTACAATGAGCAGTTCTTC. It specifies CASSGGSAYNEQFF.

V gene TRBV7-6 combines with J gene TRBJ2-3; 9 nucleotides align to TRBD2. J was trimmed by 1 base and V by 1 base; bases with no gene match: 9. In germline, CDR1 is SGHVS, CDR2 FNYEAQ. The CDR3 has 18 amino acids. CDR3 sequence reads: CASSLGIRREGRTDTQYF. Written as DNA, the CDR3 is TGTGCCAGCAGCTTAGGGATACGGCGGGAGGGCCGCACAGATACGCAGTATTTT.

This chain connects TRBV5-4 to TRBJ1-5, with a possible D match to TRBD1 (6 bases). This CDR3 region has 14 residues. Trimming left V 5 bases short and J 7 bases short, with 16 bases between. Germline V gene lookup returns CDR1 SGHNT and CDR2 YYREEE (reference sequence). The DNA of the CDR3 is TGTGCCAGCAGTCTGGGCGGGGGCGTACAGCCCCAGCATTTT. Translated: CASSLGGGVQPQHF.

This rearrangement joins TRBV2 to TRBJ2-1, with D possibly matching TRBD2 (5 bases). Trimming removed 4 bases at V and 7 bases at J, with 14 bases between. From germline, CDR1 is SNHLY and CDR2 FYNNEI. The CDR3 runs to 14 residues. The DNA of the CDR3 is TGTGCCAGCAGTGGGGGAGCGGTCCTGAATGAGCAGTTCTTC. It codes for CASSGGAVLNEQFF.